This paragraph covers one T cell receptor (beta chain) sequence. This record comes from a study of CD8 T cells in Susac syndrome. The RNA input was about 0.5 to 1 ug, and it was reverse transcribed with random hexamers. TCRdb processed the immunoSEQ multiplex PCR reads anew with MiXCR; each CDR3 protein has one entry. The sample contains tens of thousands of distinct CDR3 sequences, around 95% of which appear only once. Trimming removed 3 bases at V and 6 bases at J, with 12 bases between. Germline loops: CDR1 SQVTM, CDR2 ANQGSEA. CDR3 length: 12 residues. The study sequenced TCR beta in blood CD8+ and CD4+ T cells. Recently defined diagnostic criteria classed the Susac syndrome patients as definite or probable.

The chain employs TRBV29-1 and TRBJ2-7; D is possibly TRBD2 (5 bases). The source of this sequence is a human donor with Susac syndrome. The sequencing sample was made of CD8+ T cells from PBMCs. DNA for the CDR3: TGCAGCGTTGAGTCGGCTAGCTTCGAGCAGTACTTC. It specifies CSVESASFEQYF.